Given below is one T cell receptor (beta chain) in context. Its antigen is as yet unknown. Germline CDR1 is SGDLS and CDR2 is YYNGEE. V lost 4 bases and J lost 2, with 15 bases in between. The CDR3 contains 15 residues. These data come from a study of Ad26.COV2.S vaccination and SARS-CoV-2 variants. In the study overall: Doses of Ad26.COV2.S were injected into muscle once or twice, 56 days apart.

Specified treatment: around 19 received Ad26.COV2.S at low or high dose, single or two shots; roughly five received placebo; per-sample allocation not given. Following the first vaccine or placebo injection, samples were taken on day 63. An Ad26 vector was used to express Wuhan-strain SARS-CoV-2 spike as the vaccine. Profiling relied on immunoSEQ multiplex PCR, and the TCRdb table lists in-frame clones only, not all of them. The sample contains 350,000 to 450,000 clones, about nine tenths of which appear only once. Findings and caveats of the study: Among vaccine recipients, spike-specific TCR breadth exceeded that of placebo recipients.

The rearrangement uses TRBV9 and TRBJ2-5; the D is unclear. The sample here was peripheral blood, taken in a trial of Ad26.COV2.S vaccine versus placebo. This clonotype originated in a person aged 18-65 years who received the Ad26.COV2.S COVID-19 vaccine or a placebo. CDR3 sequence reads: CASSSAYSPQETQYF. DNA for the CDR3: TGTGCCAGCAGCTCTGCGTATAGCCCTCAAGAGACCCAGTACTTC.